The 8 T cell receptor beta chains in this list originate from one sample, sequenced in a study of T-cell reconstitution after alpha-beta-depleted transplantation in children. Unique molecular identifiers tagged the TCRbeta library. TCRdb used MiXCR to reprocess the PCR reads, holding one entry per CDR3 protein. The top ten hold 35% to 50% of the sample, which has hundreds of thousands of distinct CDR3 sequences, 16% seen once. Sequences were derived from PBMCs, mostly from graft donor cells, sampled 360 days after TCRalphabeta/CD19-depleted stem cell transplant. The receptors derive from a male patient aged 2-10 years who had a stem cell transplant for acute lymphoblastic leukemia, so the T cells may come from the graft donor.

The chain links TRBV28 to TRBJ2-5; 7 bases match TRBD1. The V gene end was trimmed by 4 bases and the J gene end by 2 bases; junction bases not matched to a gene: 7. This CDR3 spans 15 amino acids. Germline CDR1 reads MDHEN; CDR2 reads SYDVKM. This CDR3 reads CASSSPSTGQETQYF. In nucleotides, the CDR3 is TGTGCCAGCAGTTCTCCTTCGACAGGGCAAGAGACCCAGTACTTC.

This clonotype was observed a handful of times. The chain is built from TRBV5-1 and TRBJ2-1; 8 bases map to TRBD2. The CDR3 length is 20 residues. CDR1 and CDR2 from the germline V gene are SGHRS and YFSETQ. V lost 2 bases to trimming and J lost 4 bases; unmatched junction nucleotides: 20. The chain's CDR3 is CASSFGGLVGVGNVYNEQFF. CDR3 in DNA: TGCGCCAGCAGCTTCGGGGGACTAGTGGGCGTGGGCAACGTTTACAATGAGCAGTTCTTC.

There are a few counts of this clonotype. The chain combines TRBV4-3 with TRBJ2-1; 7 bases match TRBD2. The CDR3 runs 15 residues. Trimming took 0 bases from V and 4 from J; bases not matched to a gene: 3. Germline values: CDR1 LGHNA, CDR2 YSLEER. CDR3: CASSQERSGYNEQFF. The CDR3 DNA sequence: TGCGCCAGCAGCCAAGAACGTAGCGGGTACAATGAGCAGTTCTTC.

This clonotype was detected only a few times. The chain recombines TRBV20-1 with TRBJ2-3; D not resolved. The CDR3 spans 16 residues. From germline, CDR1 is DFQATT and CDR2 SNEGSKA (reference sequence). Trimming took 0 bases from V and 6 from J, leaving 19 bases between them. CDR3 nucleotides: TGCAGTGCTAGAGATTATGGTCGGAGCCCCTGGGATACGCAGTATTTT. This sequence encodes CSARDYGRSPWDTQYF.

The chain carries TRBV7-2 and TRBJ1-2, with 10 bases aligning to TRBD1. V was clipped by 5 bases and J by 8 bases; unmatched bases: 8. Germline CDR1 is SGHTA and CDR2 is FQGNSA. The CDR3 covers 14 residues. The CDR3 DNA reads TGTGCCAGCAGCCTCCGGGACAGGGGTTCCGGCTACACCTTC. This translates into CASSLRDRGSGYTF.

This clonotype was detected many times. V usage is TRBV29-1 and J usage is TRBJ2-3; a possible D gene is TRBD2 (5 bases). V dropped 7 bases and J dropped 0 bases, with 14 bases sitting between them. The germline V gene has CDR1 SQVTM and CDR2 ANQGSEA. The CDR3 extends over 14 amino acids. The CDR3: CSALYRGSTDTQYF. CDR3 bases: TGCAGCGCTCTTTACCGGGGAAGCACAGATACGCAGTATTTT.

This clonotype was recorded at least ten times. The chain is built from TRBV12-3 or TRBV12-4 and TRBJ2-3, with a tentative D call TRBD2 (5 bases). CDR3 size: 15 residues. V was trimmed by 3 bases and J by 1 base, leaving 11 bases between them. CDR3 sequence reads: CASSFVGAGTDTQYF. CDR3 DNA: TGTGCCAGCAGTTTCGTCGGAGCGGGCACAGATACGCAGTATTTT.

This clonotype has a handful of counts. The rearrangement joins TRBV15 to TRBJ2-2, with 7 positions matching TRBD2. Germline V gives CDR1 LNHNV, CDR2 YYDKDF (reference sequence). The CDR3 spans 15 residues. Losses at the gene ends were 1 base for V and 5 bases for J; bases not matched to a gene: 4. CDR3 protein: CATSRGGRGTGELFF. The CDR3 nucleotides are TGTGCCACCAGCAGAGGCGGGAGAGGGACCGGGGAGCTGTTTTTT.